Following are 23 T cell receptor beta chains from one sample sequenced in a study of blood T cell repertoires in COVID-19. Assay: immunoSEQ multiplex PCR; the TCRdb copy retains only in-frame clones and omits some. The sample includes roughly 310,000 clones, roughly 90% of them seen just once. Sequenced: PBMCs or T cells enriched from blood (not recorded which). Receptors were obtained from a middle-aged woman who had recovered from COVID-19.

The J gene is TRBJ2-1, the V gene TRBV7-2, with 11 positions matching TRBD2. Trimming at V came to 1 base and at J to 5 bases, leaving 10 bases not matched to a gene. From germline, CDR1 is SGHTA and CDR2 FQGNSA. The CDR3 has 18 amino acids. This chain's CDR3 is CASSLEASGRRADNEQFF. CDR3 nucleotide sequence: TGTGCCAGCAGCTTAGAAGCTAGCGGGAGGAGGGCCGACAATGAGCAGTTCTTC.

DNA for the CDR3: TGTGCCAGCAGGCCGGAGGGAGGCTTTGCCTACGAGCAGTACTTC. As protein: CASRPEGGFAYEQYF. This chain uses TRBV27 with TRBJ2-7; possibly TRBD2 for D (6 bases). The CDR3 totals 15 residues. Germline V gives CDR1 MNHEY, CDR2 SMNVEV (reference sequence). Trimming pared 6 bases from V and 2 bases from J, leaving 17 bases between.

This clone has a handful of counts. V and J are TRBV9 and TRBJ1-1; 7 nucleotides align to TRBD1. The CDR3 extends over 15 amino acids. Looked up from germline, CDR1 is SGDLS and CDR2 is YYNGEE. V dropped 4 bases and J dropped 1; count of bases not matched to a gene: 7. CDR3 protein: CASSFTGDPNTEAFF. CDR3 in DNA: TGTGCCAGCAGCTTCACAGGGGACCCGAACACTGAAGCTTTCTTT. The whole variable domain, filled in from reference TRBV9 and TRBJ1-1, reads DSGVTQTPKHLITATGQRVTLRCSPRSGDLSVYWYQQSLDQGLQFLIQYYNGEERAKGNILERFSAQQFPDLHSELNLSSLELGDSALYFCASSFTGDPNTEAFFGQGTRLTVV.

This clone came up once. The chain uses TRBV2 and TRBJ2-6; D is unresolved. Trimming took 7 bases from V and 0 from J, leaving 7 bases between them. In germline, CDR1 is SNHLY, CDR2 FYNNEI. CDR3 length: 14 amino acids. The chain's CDR3 is CASTQDSGANVLTF. In DNA form, the CDR3 reads TGTGCCAGCACCCAGGACTCTGGGGCCAACGTCCTGACTTTC.

This sequence joins TRBV27 and TRBJ1-6, with 12 bases aligning to TRBD1. CDR1 is MNHEY, CDR2 SMNVEV, per germline (reference sequence). CDR3 length: 14 residues. Germline trimming cut 11 bases from V and 13 bases from J; bases unmatched to any gene: 12. The CDR3 is CAGSLGTGGKPLHF. Here the CDR3 DNA reads TGTGCCGGATCACTCGGGACAGGGGGCAAGCCCCTCCACTTT.

This clone was seen only a few times. CDR3 coding DNA: TGTGCCATCAGTGAGTCGGAGACTCCAGACATTCAGTACTTC. This encodes CAISESETPDIQYF. The chain recombines TRBV10-3 with TRBJ2-4; D not resolved. V was pared by 0 bases and J by 8 bases, with 11 bases between. The CDR3 runs 14 residues. The germline CDR1 and CDR2 sequences are ENHRY and SYGVKD.

CDR3 sequence: CASSPSNPPRRAGGSYEQFF. Here the CDR3 DNA reads TGTGCCAGCAGCCCCTCTAACCCCCCTCGTCGGGCAGGGGGCTCGTATGAGCAGTTCTTC. This chain joins TRBV9 and TRBJ2-1, with 8 nucleotides matching TRBD1. Germline loops: CDR1 SGDLS, CDR2 YYNGEE. The CDR3 is made up of 20 amino acids. The J segment lost 8 bases and the V segment lost 4 bases, leaving 26 bases of the junction unmatched.

This clone occurred a few times. The genes are TRBV6-5 and TRBJ2-3; tentatively, D is TRBD2 (6 bases). CDR3 length equals 15 residues. Germline CDR1 reads MNHEY; CDR2 reads SVGAGI. V lost 0 bases and J 6 bases, leaving 13 bases between the germline ends. In nucleotides, the CDR3 is TGTGCCAGCAGTTACTCAGGCGCCGGAGGGGATACGCAGTATTTT. This codes for CASSYSGAGGDTQYF.

The chain has TRBV6-6 and TRBJ2-7; no definite D call. From germline, CDR1 is MNHNY and CDR2 SVGAGI (reference sequence). The V gene lost 4 bases and the J gene lost 0 bases, with 16 bases spanning the gap. CDR3 size: 16 residues. In DNA, the CDR3 is TGTGCCAGCAGTTCCCAGATAATTATAAGCTCCTACGAGCAGTACTTC. This encodes CASSSQIIISSYEQYF.

V and J are TRBV5-6 and TRBJ1-5; D might be TRBD1 (6 bases). CDR1 SGHDT and CDR2 YYEEEE come from the germline V gene. The ends were cut back, 4 bases at V and 4 bases at J, with 15 bases in the middle. This CDR3 is 15 amino acids long. Here the CDR3 DNA reads TGTGCCAGCAGCCCCCGCAGGGGCGGAAATCAGCCCCAGCATTTT. Its translation is CASSPRRGGNQPQHF.

This clone has only one observation. The chain links TRBV27 to TRBJ1-6, with a possible D match to TRBD1 (5 bases). The CDR3 has 16 amino acids. V dropped 3 bases and J dropped 3 bases, with 12 bases sitting between them. Germline CDR1 is MNHEY and CDR2 is SMNVEV (reference sequence). The CDR3 nucleotides read TGTGCCAGCAGTTTGTCAGGGATAGGCTATAATTCACCCCTCCACTTT. This encodes CASSLSGIGYNSPLHF.

This clone was detected a few times. The J gene is TRBJ1-1, the V gene TRBV28; D is perhaps TRBD1 (6 bases). Deletions cut 5 bases from V and 0 bases from J, with 13 bases between. The CDR3 covers 15 residues. Germline V CDR1 and CDR2: MDHEN, SYDVKM. The CDR3 bases are TGTGCCAGCAGTGCCCCAGGGGTTCTGAACACTGAAGCTTTCTTT. Amino acids: CASSAPGVLNTEAFF.

This rearrangement joins TRBV30 to TRBJ1-2; D call uncertain. The CDR3 consists of 13 residues. Trimming took 4 bases from V and 4 from J, leaving 13 bases between them. Germline CDR1 reads GTSNPN; CDR2 reads SVGIG (reference sequence). The CDR3 DNA follows: TGTGCCTGGACGGCGGGATCGAGCTATGGCTACACCTTC. This translates into CAWTAGSSYGYTF.

This clone was recorded once. The chain links TRBV11-2 to TRBJ2-3; no definite D call. V shed 4 bases and J shed 7 bases, with 27 bases lying between them. The V gene's germline CDR1 is SGHAT and CDR2 FQNNGV. The CDR3 has 18 amino acids. CDR3: CASSSSASGGRQGHTQYF. The CDR3 DNA sequence: TGTGCCAGCAGCTCCTCTGCTTCCGGCGGCCGCCAAGGTCATACGCAGTATTTT.

The chain links TRBV27 to TRBJ2-5, with TRBD2 matching over 13 bases. Germline-derived CDR1 and CDR2 are MNHEY and SMNVEV (reference sequence). CDR3 length equals 19 residues. J lost 4 bases, V lost 4 bases, and 15 bases had no gene match. The CDR3 nucleotides are TGTGCCAGCAGTTCCCCCTATACTAGCGGGAGGGCCTGTAGAGAGACCCAGTACTTC. Amino acids: CASSSPYTSGRACRETQYF.

The CDR3 nucleotides read TGTGCCAGCAGCTTAGGCCTAGCGGGAGGCGGCAATGAGCAGTTCTTC. It encodes CASSLGLAGGGNEQFF. The chain couples TRBV11-3 to TRBJ2-1; 11 nucleotides line up with TRBD2. CDR1 is SGHNT, CDR2 YENEEA, per germline. The CDR3 totals 16 residues. Trimming at V came to 1 base and at J to 6 bases, leaving 5 bases not matched to a gene. Supplemented by reference TRBV11-3 and TRBJ2-1, the full variable domain reads EAGVVQSPRYKIIEKKQPVAFWCNPISGHNTLYWYLQNLGQGPELLIRYENEEAVDDSQLPKDRFSAERLKGVDSTLKIQPAELGDSAVYLCASSLGLAGGGNEQFFGPGTRLTVL.

The CDR3 sequence is CASSSGTGGTKNIQYF. As DNA, the CDR3 is TGTGCCAGCAGCTCCGGGACAGGGGGCACCAAAAACATTCAGTACTTC. The chain carries TRBV5-4 and TRBJ2-4; 12 bases match TRBD1. The length of the CDR3 is 16 residues. V trimming: 3 bases; J trimming: 2 bases; junction bases outside the gene matches: 3. Germline V gives CDR1 SGHNT, CDR2 YYREEE (reference sequence). The full variable domain, with the rest looked up from reference TRBV5-4 and TRBJ2-4, is ETGVTQSPTHLIKTRGQQVTLRCSSQSGHNTVSWYQQALGQGPQFIFQYYREEENGRGNFPPRFSGLQFPNYSSELNVNALELDDSALYLCASSSGTGGTKNIQYFGAGTRLSVL.

The CDR3 here is CASSRSDRDYNEQFF. CDR3 nucleotides: TGTGCCAGTAGTAGATCGGACAGGGACTACAATGAGCAGTTCTTC. V is TRBV19 and J is TRBJ2-1, with 8 bases fitting TRBD1. CDR1 and CDR2 from the germline V gene are LNHDA and SQIVND (reference sequence). The V segment lost 4 bases and the J segment 3 bases; nucleotides outside the gene matches: 5. The CDR3 loop spans 15 amino acids.

The chain recombines TRBV29-1 with TRBJ2-1, with 8 bases aligning to TRBD1. Per germline, CDR1 SQVTM and CDR2 ANQGSEA. After removal of 7 bases from V and 15 bases from J, the junction contained 20 bases not matched to a gene. CDR3 length: 14 amino acids. CDR3 DNA sequence: TGCAGCGCCCCCGGCGTGGGGACAGGTCACCTCATGTTCTTC. Its translation: CSAPGVGTGHLMFF.

The chain couples TRBV11-3 to TRBJ2-4; D is undetermined. In germline, CDR1 is SGHNT, CDR2 YENEEA. V lost 5 bases and J 8 bases, leaving 10 bases between the germline ends. There are 12 residues in the CDR3. CDR3 nucleotide sequence: TGTGCCAGCAGCCCCCCCGGGTACATTCAGTACTTC. It specifies CASSPPGYIQYF.

The chain recombines TRBV5-4 with TRBJ2-1; 9 bases match TRBD2. Germline CDR1 reads SGHNT; CDR2 reads YYREEE (reference sequence). V lost 4 bases, J lost 9 bases, and 11 bases stayed unmatched. This CDR3 is built from 15 residues. The CDR3 protein is CASSTGTSWAGEQFF. The CDR3, as DNA: TGTGCCAGCAGCACGGGGACTAGCTGGGCCGGTGAGCAGTTCTTC.

This clone was recorded only once. The chain employs TRBV9 and TRBJ1-1; 7 nucleotides line up with TRBD1. The CDR3 runs 17 residues. The ends lost 0 bases at V and 0 bases at J; junction bases unmatched: 8. Germline lookup yields CDR1 SGDLS and CDR2 YYNGEE. The chain's CDR3 is CASSVEETGTLNTEAFF. The CDR3 DNA follows: TGTGCCAGCAGCGTAGAGGAGACAGGGACCTTGAACACTGAAGCTTTCTTT.

DNA for the CDR3: TGTGCCAGCAGCTCCCAGGAAAAGTCGGGGGGGCGGAGTGAGCAGTTCTTC. It codes for CASSSQEKSGGRSEQFF. This chain connects TRBV13 to TRBJ2-1, with 8 bases aligning to TRBD2. The CDR3 contains 17 residues. V trimming: 4 bases; J trimming: 9 bases; junction bases outside the gene matches: 17. The germline V gene has CDR1 PRHDT and CDR2 FYEKMQ (reference sequence).